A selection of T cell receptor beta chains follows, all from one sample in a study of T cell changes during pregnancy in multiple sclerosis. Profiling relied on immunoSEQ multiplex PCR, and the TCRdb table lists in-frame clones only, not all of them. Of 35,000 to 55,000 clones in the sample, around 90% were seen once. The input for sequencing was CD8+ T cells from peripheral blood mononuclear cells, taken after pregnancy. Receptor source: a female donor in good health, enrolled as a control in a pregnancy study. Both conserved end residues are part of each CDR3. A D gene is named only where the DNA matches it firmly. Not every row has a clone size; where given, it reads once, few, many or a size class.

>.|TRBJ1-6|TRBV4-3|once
CASSQDYRSTTYNSPLHF
TGCGCCAGCAGCCAAGATTACAGGAGCACCACCTATAATTCACCCCTCCACTTT
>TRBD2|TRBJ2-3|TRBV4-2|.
CASSQDSGGGPSTDTQYF
TGTGCCAGCAGCCAAGATAGCGGCGGGGGGCCGAGCACAGATACGCAGTATTTT
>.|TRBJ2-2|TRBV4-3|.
CASSQSVQGGLSTGELFF
TGCGCCAGCAGCCAATCAGTCCAGGGGGGACTGTCCACCGGGGAGCTGTTTTTT
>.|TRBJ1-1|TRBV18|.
CASSPPTAGVGTEAFF
TGTGCCAGCTCACCACCTACAGCGGGCGTGGGCACTGAAGCTTTCTTT
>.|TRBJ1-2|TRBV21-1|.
CASSNLRTGVYGYTF
TGTGCCAGCAGCAACCTTCGGACAGGGGTTTATGGCTACACCTTC
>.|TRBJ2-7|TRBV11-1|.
CASSYAPGTNYEQYF
TGTGCCAGCAGCTACGCCCCAGGGACAAACTACGAGCAGTACTTC
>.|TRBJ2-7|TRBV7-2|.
CASSFGRPGSSYEQYF
TGTGCCAGCAGCTTCGGAAGGCCGGGGAGCTCCTACGAGCAGTACTTC
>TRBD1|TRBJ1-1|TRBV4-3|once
CASSQAEGAVAFF
TGCGCCAGCAGCCAAGCGGAGGGGGCTGTTGCTTTCTTT
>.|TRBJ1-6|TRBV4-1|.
CASSLVTGNNSPLHF
TGCGCCAGCAGCCTCGTAACCGGGAACAATTCACCCCTCCACTTT
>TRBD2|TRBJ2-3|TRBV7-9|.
CASSSPGLGTDTQYF
TGTGCCAGCAGCTCCCCGGGACTAGGCACAGATACGCAGTATTTT
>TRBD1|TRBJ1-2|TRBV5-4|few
CASSSGTGGDGYTF
TGTGCCAGCAGCTCCGGGACAGGGGGCGATGGCTACACCTTC
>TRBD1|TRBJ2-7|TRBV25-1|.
CASSDNRGHEQYF
TGTGCCAGCAGTGACAACAGGGGCCACGAGCAGTACTTC
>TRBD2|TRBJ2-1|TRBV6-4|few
CASSDSTSGGWNEQFF
TGTGCCAGCAGTGACTCGACTAGCGGGGGGTGGAATGAGCAGTTCTTC
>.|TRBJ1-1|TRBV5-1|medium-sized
CASSLLSGGPETFF
TGCGCCAGCAGCTTGCTCAGCGGGGGCCCGGAGACTTTCTTT
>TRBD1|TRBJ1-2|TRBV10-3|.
CAISDTETGGYTF
TGTGCCATCAGTGACACGGAGACAGGGGGCTACACCTTC
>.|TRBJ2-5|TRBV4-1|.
CASSQMVRQETQYF
TGCGCCAGCAGCCAGATGGTTCGGCAAGAGACCCAGTACTTC
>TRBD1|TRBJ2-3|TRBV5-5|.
CASSPDRGGGTDTQYF
TGTGCCAGCAGCCCAGACAGGGGGGGAGGCACAGATACGCAGTATTTT
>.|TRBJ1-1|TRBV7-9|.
CASSTLLNTEAFF
TGTGCCAGTTCGACCTTACTAAACACTGAAGCTTTCTTT
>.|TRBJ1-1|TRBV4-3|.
CASSQEETGFEAFF
TGCGCCAGCAGCCAGGAGGAAACAGGGTTTGAAGCTTTCTTT
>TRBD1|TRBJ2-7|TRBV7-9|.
CASSLPWTGKAYEQYF
TGTGCCAGCAGCTTACCCTGGACAGGGAAAGCCTACGAGCAGTACTTC
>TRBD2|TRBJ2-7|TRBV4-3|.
CASSQEGVAGVSYEQYF
TGCGCCAGCAGCCAAGAGGGGGTAGCGGGTGTCTCCTACGAGCAGTACTTC
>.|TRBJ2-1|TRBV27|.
CASRVTGTYNEQFF
TGTGCCAGCAGGGTCACGGGAACCTACAATGAGCAGTTCTTC
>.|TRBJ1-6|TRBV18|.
CASSPEDGRDNSPLHF
TGTGCCAGCTCACCGGAGGACGGCAGAGATAATTCACCCCTCCACTTT
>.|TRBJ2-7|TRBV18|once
CASSPPQGGLYEQYF
TGTGCCAGCTCACCACCTCAGGGGGGTCTATACGAGCAGTACTTC
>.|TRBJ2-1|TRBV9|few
CASSVDSSYNEQFF
TGTGCCAGCAGCGTGGACTCCTCCTACAATGAGCAGTTCTTC
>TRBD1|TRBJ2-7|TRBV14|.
CASSQRDRGGYEQYF
TGTGCCAGCAGCCAGAGGGACAGGGGTGGCTACGAGCAGTACTTC
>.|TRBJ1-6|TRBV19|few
CAPGVQHSPLHF
TGTGCCCCCGGCGTACAGCATTCACCCCTCCACTTT
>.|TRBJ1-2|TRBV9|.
CATWGGFGYTF
TGTGCCACCTGGGGAGGGTTTGGCTACACCTTC
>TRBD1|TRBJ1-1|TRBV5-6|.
CASSLAGTGGLFRKTEAFF
TGTGCCAGCAGCTTGGCGGGGACAGGGGGCCTATTTCGGAAGACTGAAGCTTTCTTT
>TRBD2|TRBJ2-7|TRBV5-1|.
CASWGSGTYEQYF
TGCGCCAGCTGGGGGAGCGGGACTTACGAGCAGTACTTC
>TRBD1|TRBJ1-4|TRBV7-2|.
CASSSRPGQSEKLFF
TGTGCCAGCAGCTCCCGACCGGGACAGAGTGAAAAACTGTTTTTT
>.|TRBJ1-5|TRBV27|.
CASSSLLQGSQHF
TGTGCCAGCAGTTCCCTCCTACAGGGTTCCCAGCATTTT
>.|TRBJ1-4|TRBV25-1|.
CASVGPSPRGGEKLFF
TGTGCCAGCGTAGGACCCTCCCCTCGGGGGGGTGAAAAACTGTTTTTT
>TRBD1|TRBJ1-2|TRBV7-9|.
CASSLPGQGEHYGYTF
TGTGCCAGCAGCTTACCGGGACAGGGGGAACACTATGGCTACACCTTC
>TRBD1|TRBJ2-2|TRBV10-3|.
CAISQGAGTGELFF
TGTGCCATTTCTCAGGGGGCGGGCACCGGGGAGCTGTTTTTT
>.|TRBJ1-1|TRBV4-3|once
CASSQDVAGYTEAFF
TGCGCCAGCAGCCAAGATGTAGCAGGGTATACTGAAGCTTTCTTT
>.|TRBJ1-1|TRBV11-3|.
CASSLDGGRDTEAFF
TGTGCCAGCAGCTTAGATGGAGGTAGGGACACTGAAGCTTTCTTT
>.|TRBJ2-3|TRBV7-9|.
CASASLESTDTQYF
TGTGCCAGCGCCTCACTAGAGAGCACAGATACGCAGTATTTT
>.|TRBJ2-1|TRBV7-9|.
CASSLSTKSGEQFF
TGTGCCAGCAGCTTAAGCACCAAATCGGGTGAGCAGTTCTTC
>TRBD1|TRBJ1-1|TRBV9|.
CASSVDGTGGLDTEAFF
TGTGCCAGCAGCGTTGATGGGACAGGGGGACTTGACACTGAAGCTTTCTTT
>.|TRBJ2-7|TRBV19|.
CASSPAGALYEQYF
TGTGCCAGTAGTCCCGCAGGGGCTCTCTACGAGCAGTACTTC
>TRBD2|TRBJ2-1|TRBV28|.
CASRPSGGPNEQFF
TGTGCCAGCAGACCGAGCGGGGGGCCGAATGAGCAGTTCTTC